The 8 T cell receptor beta chains below come from one sample, sequenced in a study of T cells in Graves' hyperthyroidism and ophthalmopathy. Using RNA transcripts as the source, TCR beta CDR3 regions were amplified. HTBI primers were the set used in a first-round RT-PCR of the TCR CDR3. TCRdb reprocessed the multiplex PCR reads via MiXCR and lists one record per CDR3 protein. The sample has about 380,000 distinct CDR3 sequences, about 18% seen once. The specimen was blood. The receptors derive from a man aged 18 to 29 with Graves' ophthalmopathy.

The table lists this clonotype with a few counts. The gene calls are TRBV5-1 and TRBJ2-7, with D unclear. The V gene's germline CDR1 is SGHRS and CDR2 YFSETQ. Trimming shortened V by 0 bases and J by 4 bases, and 11 bases separated the two germline ends. There are 14 residues in the CDR3. CDR3 loop: CASSLGDTKYEQYF. The CDR3 nucleotides are TGCGCCAGCAGCTTGGGTGACACAAAATACGAGCAGTACTTC.

V is TRBV7-9 and J is TRBJ2-6, with D possibly being TRBD2 (6 bases). Trimming left V 0 bases short and J 16 bases short, with 16 bases between. The CDR3 loop spans 14 amino acids. Germline loops: CDR1 SEHNR, CDR2 FQNEAQ (reference sequence). This CDR3 reads CASSLAGGPWGLTF. The CDR3 DNA follows: TGTGCCAGCAGCTTAGCCGGGGGTCCTTGGGGTCTGACTTTC.

Concerning this clonotype: Mismatch with germline at one junction end may stem from a read error. The chain joins TRBV28 to TRBJ1-1; D is ambiguous. Per the germline V gene, CDR1 is MDHEN and CDR2 is SYDVKM. CDR3 length: 15 residues. The CDR3 region has the DNA TGTGCCAGCAGTTTATTGGGCGCGGGGAACACTGAAGCTTCCTTT. Translation: CASSLLGAGNTEASF.

This clonotype has more than one count but fewer than ten. For the CDR3, the DNA is TGTGCCAGCAGCTTTGCCACGAACACCGGGGAGCTGTTTTTT. The encoded protein is CASSFATNTGELFF. The genes are TRBV13 and TRBJ2-2; no firm D call. CDR1 and CDR2 (germline): PRHDT, FYEKMQ (reference sequence). The V and J ends lost 3 bases and 0 bases respectively, with 5 bases between them. The CDR3 runs 14 residues.

This chain uses TRBV5-5 with TRBJ1-6; no definite D call. From germline, CDR1 is SGHKS and CDR2 YYEKEE (reference sequence). This CDR3 is 15 amino acids long. V lost 1 base, J lost 2 bases, and 7 bases lay in between. CDR3 sequence: CASSLYDAYNSPLHF. For the CDR3, the DNA is TGTGCCAGCAGCTTGTATGACGCCTATAATTCACCCCTCCACTTT.

Ten or more counts support this clonotype. The gene calls are TRBV20-1 and TRBJ1-2; no firm D call. Trimming stripped 1 base from V and 4 bases from J, with 16 bases between. The CDR3 runs 15 residues. Germline V CDR1 and CDR2: DFQATT, SNEGSKA (reference sequence). The CDR3 DNA reads TGCAGTGCTAGAGGGCCAAGGAGGGCGGGCTATGGCTACACCTTC. This sequence encodes CSARGPRRAGYGYTF.

In this sample, this clonotype turned up many times. J is TRBJ2-7 and V is TRBV20-1, with D tentatively TRBD2 (6 bases). V lost 7 bases and J lost 6, with 16 bases in between. The CDR3 runs 12 residues. From germline, CDR1 is DFQATT and CDR2 SNEGSKA (reference sequence). CDR3 sequence reads: CSDTRGWSEQYF. CDR3 bases: TGCAGTGACACCCGGGGGTGGAGCGAGCAGTACTTC.

There are a few counts of this clonotype. The chain recombines TRBV19 with TRBJ2-5, with TRBD1 as a possible D gene (5 bases). CDR1 is LNHDA, CDR2 SQIVND, per germline (reference sequence). Trimming took 1 base from V and 1 from J, leaving 7 bases between them. The CDR3 totals 14 residues. The CDR3 spells CASSIGGGQETQYF. CDR3 sequence (DNA): TGTGCCAGTAGTATAGGGGGCGGCCAAGAGACCCAGTACTTC.